What follows are 17 T cell receptor beta chains derived from one specimen sequenced in a study of graft-versus-host responses after intestinal transplantation. Profiling relied on immunoSEQ multiplex PCR, and the TCRdb table lists in-frame clones only, not all of them. The table lists approximately 71,000 clones, 70% to 90% of them singletons. What these receptors recognize is not known. Sequenced material: unstimulated CD8+ T cells sorted from spleen or lymph node cells, taken before intestinal transplant. All receptors come from a human donor who received an intestinal transplant.

J is TRBJ2-1 and V is TRBV28; 8 nucleotides line up with TRBD2. There are 15 residues in the CDR3. V gave up 4 bases and J gave up 3 bases; unmatched junction bases: 5. In germline, CDR1 is MDHEN, CDR2 SYDVKM. The CDR3 region has the DNA TGTGCCAGCAGTTGGACTAGCAGACACTACAATGAGCAGTTCTTC. Translating gives CASSWTSRHYNEQFF.

J is TRBJ2-1 and V is TRBV5-6, with 10 bases matching TRBD1. Losses at the gene ends were 1 base for V and 1 base for J; bases not matched to a gene: 2. Germline V gene data show CDR1 as SGHDT and CDR2 as YYEEEE. This CDR3 is built from 16 residues. As DNA, the CDR3 is TGTGCCAGCAGCTTGTGGGGACAGGGGTCCTACAATGAGCAGTTCTTC. Protein product: CASSLWGQGSYNEQFF.

J is TRBJ2-3 and V is TRBV27; 7 bases are a match to TRBD2. This CDR3 has 15 residues. V shed 1 base, J shed 6 bases, and the junction held 7 bases outside the gene matches. CDR1 is MNHEY and CDR2 is SMNVEV in the germline V gene (reference sequence). Here the CDR3 reads CASSLWASGHDTQYF. The CDR3 nucleotides read TGTGCCAGCAGTTTATGGGCTAGCGGACACGATACGCAGTATTTT.

For this clone: Other DNA sequences in the sample encode the same CDR3. The chain couples TRBV19 to TRBJ1-5, with 10 bases matching TRBD1. There are 15 residues in the CDR3. The V gene's germline CDR1 is LNHDA and CDR2 SQIVND (reference sequence). V was pared by 4 bases and J by 4 bases, with 4 bases of the junction left unmatched. The DNA of the CDR3 is TGTGCCAGTAGTACCTGGGGACAGGGGAATCAGCCCCAGCATTTT. Translating it yields CASSTWGQGNQPQHF.

The chain links TRBV2 to TRBJ2-2, with TRBD1 identical over 10 bases. The length of the CDR3 is 20 residues. With 2 bases clipped from V and 5 bases from J, the junction kept 17 bases outside the gene matches. The germline V gene encodes CDR1 SNHLY and CDR2 FYNNEI. In nucleotides, the CDR3 is TGTGCCAGCAGTGAACAATCGACAGGGGGCTTTTTCCTAGCAACCGGGGAGCTGTTTTTT. Its translation: CASSEQSTGGFFLATGELFF.

This clone is classed as medium-sized. This chain links TRBV6-4 with TRBJ2-1, with TRBD2 matching 10 bases. The CDR3 contains 15 residues. With 0 bases clipped from V and 4 bases from J, the junction kept 0 bases outside the gene matches. Germline V gene sequence: CDR1 MRHNA, CDR2 SNTAGT. As DNA, the CDR3 is TGTGCCAGCAGTGACTCAGCGGGAGGGTACAATGAGCAGTTCTTC. Translating gives CASSDSAGGYNEQFF.

J is TRBJ1-1 and V is TRBV5-1, with D possibly TRBD1 on 5 matching bases. The CDR3 has 14 residues. Germline CDR1 and CDR2: SGHRS and YFSETQ. Deletions cut 4 bases from V and 9 bases from J, with 19 bases between. The CDR3 sequence is CASSPGGVFVKAFF. Here the CDR3 DNA reads TGCGCCAGCAGCCCCGGAGGGGTGTTTGTTAAAGCTTTCTTT.

The gene calls are TRBV7-8 and TRBJ2-7, with 7 bases matching TRBD1. This CDR3 has 17 residues. Germline-derived CDR1 and CDR2 are SGHVS and FQNEAQ. With 5 bases clipped from V and 3 bases from J, the junction kept 16 bases outside the gene matches. CDR3 loop: CASSIPTAGTDIYEQYF. In DNA, the CDR3 is TGTGCCAGCAGCATCCCTACCGCCGGGACAGATATCTACGAGCAGTACTTC. Together with reference TRBV7-8 and TRBJ2-7, the CDR3 gives the full variable domain: GAGVSQSPRYKVAKRGQDVALRCDPISGHVSLFWYQQALGQGPEFLTYFQNEAQLDKSGLPSDRFFAERPEGSVSTLKIQRTQQEDSAVYLCASSIPTAGTDIYEQYFGPGTRLTVT.

This clone was seen a single time. V usage is TRBV28 and J usage is TRBJ2-7, with 9 bases lining up with TRBD1. Germline V lookup: CDR1 MDHEN, CDR2 SYDVKM. V was clipped by 4 bases and J by 3 bases; unmatched bases: 7. The CDR3 length is 15 residues. This CDR3 reads CASSSRTGVLYEQYF. CDR3 nucleotides: TGTGCCAGCAGTTCCCGGACAGGGGTCCTCTACGAGCAGTACTTC.

This clone has more than one count but fewer than ten. The V call is TRBV7-9, the J call TRBJ1-1, with D perhaps TRBD1 (5 bases). Germline CDR1 is SEHNR and CDR2 is FQNEAQ (reference sequence). The ends were cut back, 4 bases at V and 1 base at J, with 10 bases in the middle. The CDR3 totals 14 residues. DNA for the CDR3: TGTGCCAGCAGCTCTCGCGACAGGAACACTGAAGCTTTCTTT. Amino acids: CASSSRDRNTEAFF. Supplemented by reference TRBV7-9 and TRBJ1-1, the full variable domain reads DTGVSQNPRHKITKRGQNVTFRCDPISEHNRLYWYRQTLGQGPEFLTYFQNEAQLEKSRLLSDRFSAERPKGSFSTLEIQRTEQGDSAMYLCASSSRDRNTEAFFGQGTRLTVV.

The rearrangement uses TRBV27 and TRBJ2-7; no clear D gene. This CDR3 comprises 13 residues. Germline V gene sequence: CDR1 MNHEY, CDR2 SMNVEV (reference sequence). The V end was cut by 0 bases, the J end by 1 base, with 4 bases between. The CDR3 nucleotides are TGTGCCAGCAGTTTATCCCCATCCTACGAGCAGTACTTC. Translation gives CASSLSPSYEQYF.

The rearrangement links TRBV7-3 to TRBJ2-5; TRBD1 is a possible D gene (6 bases). Trimming took 5 bases from V and 1 from J, leaving 11 bases between them. The CDR3 has 14 amino acids. Germline values: CDR1 SGHTA, CDR2 FQGTGA. This chain's CDR3 is CASSPSQGQETQYF. The CDR3 DNA follows: TGTGCCAGCAGCCCATCACAGGGCCAAGAGACCCAGTACTTC.

The gene calls are TRBV7-9 and TRBJ2-2, with TRBD1 identical over 10 bases. The CDR3 has 16 amino acids. The V and J ends lost 3 bases and 4 bases, in that order; junction bases with no gene match: 5. Germline assignment: CDR1 SEHNR and CDR2 FQNEAQ (reference sequence). Here the CDR3 reads CASSFRQGAGTGELFF. In DNA, the CDR3 is TGTGCCAGCAGCTTTCGACAGGGGGCGGGCACCGGGGAGCTGTTTTTT.

The chain has TRBV28 and TRBJ1-5; no clear D gene. Germline V gene lookup returns CDR1 MDHEN and CDR2 SYDVKM. V lost 3 bases and J 6 bases, leaving 12 bases between the germline ends. CDR3 length: 14 amino acids. The CDR3 loop is CASSFEGMFQPQHF. Written as DNA, the CDR3 is TGTGCCAGCAGTTTCGAGGGAATGTTTCAGCCCCAGCATTTT.

The chain is built from TRBV19 and TRBJ1-1; D perhaps matches TRBD1 (6 bases). Germline V gives CDR1 LNHDA, CDR2 SQIVND (reference sequence). The CDR3 runs to 13 residues. V lost 3 bases and J 8 bases, leaving 13 bases between the germline ends. The CDR3 DNA is TGTGCCAGTAGTATGTGGACAGACCCAGAAGCTTTCTTT. This codes for CASSMWTDPEAFF.

This clone has a single count. V usage is TRBV30 and J usage is TRBJ1-4; 7 bases map to TRBD1. The CDR3 is made up of 12 amino acids. Per the germline V gene, CDR1 is GTSNPN and CDR2 is SVGIG (reference sequence). V gave up 7 bases and J gave up 7 bases; unmatched junction bases: 6. The CDR3 loop reads CAFPGGTEKLFF. The CDR3 region has the DNA TGTGCCTTCCCAGGGGGTACTGAAAAACTGTTTTTT.

This chain connects TRBV6-5 to TRBJ2-1; maybe TRBD1 (6 bases). Germline V gives CDR1 MNHEY, CDR2 SVGAGI. The CDR3 loop spans 12 amino acids. V lost 7 bases and J 10 bases, leaving 14 bases between the germline ends. DNA for the CDR3: TGTGCCAGCATAGCAGGGGCCGGGGAGCAGTTCTTC. It translates to CASIAGAGEQFF.